The 27 T cell receptor beta chains listed next were all sequenced from one sample in a study of cytomegalovirus exposure and HLA in healthy donors (dated by TCRdb to about 2017). Receptors were amplified or captured by the immunoSEQ multiplex PCR assay. For the multiplex PCR, a mixture combining 60 forward primers for TCR Vbeta segments and 13 reverse primers for TCR Jbeta segments was used. As stored in TCRdb, this immuneACCESS dataset retains in-frame rearrangements with V and J assigned. A fraction of the clones does not appear; measured against another copy, unresolved V genes explain less than half of the discrepancy, and the remainder lacks a known reason. Across this sample there are 180,000 or so clones, with roughly 87% seen only once. Approximately 1.4% of the sample is in the top ten clones. Material: PBMCs. These TCRs come from a man aged 40-49 years in good health and CMV-seronegative.

V gene TRBV19 combines with J gene TRBJ1-5, with D possibly matching TRBD1 (5 bases). CDR3 length: 15 amino acids. Trimming left V 3 bases short and J 1 base short, with 10 bases between. Germline V CDR1 and CDR2: LNHDA, SQIVND (reference sequence). The chain's CDR3 is CASSIQGWSNQPQHF. The CDR3 coding sequence is TGTGCCAGTAGTATCCAGGGTTGGAGCAATCAGCCCCAGCATTTT.

The chain employs TRBV6-5 and TRBJ2-1; D perhaps matches TRBD2 (5 bases). Looked up from germline, CDR1 is MNHEY and CDR2 is SVGAGI. The CDR3 has 13 amino acids. Trimming removed 6 bases at V and 7 bases at J, with 13 bases between. CDR3 region: CASRLPTGNEQFF. The DNA of the CDR3 is TGTGCCAGCAGACTTCCGACGGGGAATGAGCAGTTCTTC.

The chain couples TRBV28 to TRBJ1-1; D possibly corresponds to TRBD1 (6 bases). Trimming took off 3 bases at V and 10 bases at J, with 15 bases between the two ends. Germline assignment: CDR1 MDHEN and CDR2 SYDVKM. The CDR3 covers 13 residues. In nucleotides, the CDR3 is TGTGCCAGCAGTTTGGGGGCGGCGGATGGAGCTTTCTTT. This translates into CASSLGAADGAFF.

This clone has just a few counts. This chain connects TRBV19 to TRBJ1-6, with 9 bases that match TRBD1. With 6 bases clipped from V and 4 bases from J, the junction kept 7 bases outside the gene matches. The CDR3 is made up of 16 amino acids. The V gene's germline CDR1 is LNHDA and CDR2 SQIVND (reference sequence). The CDR3 here is CASRTGGQRYNSPLHF. Here the CDR3 DNA reads TGTGCCAGTAGAACAGGGGGCCAAAGGTATAATTCACCCCTCCACTTT.

The chain joins TRBV27 to TRBJ2-7; 7 bases fit TRBD2. Germline V gives CDR1 MNHEY, CDR2 SMNVEV (reference sequence). V lost 0 bases and J lost 0; bases outside the gene matches: 8. CDR3 length: 17 amino acids. This CDR3 is CASSLSIWLADSYEQYF. Written as DNA, the CDR3 is TGTGCCAGCAGTTTATCGATCTGGCTAGCGGACTCCTACGAGCAGTACTTC.

The chain is built from TRBV4-1 and TRBJ2-1, with TRBD1 matching 7 bases. This CDR3 comprises 14 residues. Trimming at V came to 4 bases and at J to 7 bases, leaving 7 bases not matched to a gene. Germline CDR1 and CDR2: MGHRA and YSYEKL. The DNA for the CDR3 is TGCGCCAGCAGCCCGGAAGGGGGCTGGAATGAGCAGTTCTTC. Translating it yields CASSPEGGWNEQFF.

The chain has TRBV28 and TRBJ2-1, with 10 bases that match TRBD1. Germline V gives CDR1 MDHEN, CDR2 SYDVKM. This CDR3 has 15 residues. After removal of 6 bases from V and 7 bases from J, the junction contained 9 bases not matched to a gene. CDR3 loop: CASSIPGQGTNEQFF. CDR3 nucleotides: TGTGCCAGCAGCATCCCGGGACAGGGGACGAATGAGCAGTTCTTC.

The chain carries TRBV5-6 and TRBJ2-1; 8 bases line up with TRBD2. V shed 0 bases and J 5 bases; nucleotides not matched to a gene: 4. CDR1 SGHDT and CDR2 YYEEEE come from the germline V gene. The CDR3 has 15 residues. The CDR3 region is CASSLAGGPHNEQFF. The CDR3 coding sequence is TGTGCCAGCAGCTTGGCGGGAGGGCCCCACAATGAGCAGTTCTTC.

The genes are TRBV5-4 and TRBJ2-7, with D perhaps matching TRBD2 (6 bases). Germline values: CDR1 SGHNT, CDR2 YYREEE (reference sequence). Trimming took off 4 bases at V and 0 bases at J, with 14 bases between the two ends. This CDR3 comprises 15 residues. The CDR3 is CASSLGTASSYEQYF. The CDR3 DNA sequence: TGTGCCAGCAGCCTAGGGACTGCTAGCTCCTACGAGCAGTACTTC.

The CDR3 DNA reads TGTGCCAGCAGTTCCCCCGGACAGGGGCCGCAGCCCCAGCATTTT. Protein: CASSSPGQGPQPQHF. The chain is built from TRBV28 and TRBJ1-5; 9 bases match TRBD1. The CDR3 is 15 amino acids. Germline CDR1 MDHEN, CDR2 SYDVKM. J was trimmed by 7 bases and V by 4 bases; bases with no gene match: 8. The entire variable domain, with the rest obtained from reference TRBV28 and TRBJ1-5, is as follows: DVKVTQSSRYLVKRTGEKVFLECVQDMDHENMFWYRQDPGLGLRLIYFSYDVKMKEKGDIPEGYSVSREKKERFSLILESASTNQTSMYLCASSSPGQGPQPQHFGDGTRLSIL.

The chain combines TRBV7-2 with TRBJ2-2; 7 bases are a match to TRBD1. The CDR3 consists of 14 residues. V dropped 8 bases and J dropped 5; count of bases not matched to a gene: 8. Per the germline V gene, CDR1 is SGHTA and CDR2 is FQGNSA. CDR3 protein: CASARVGQTGELFF. The CDR3 coding sequence is TGTGCCAGCGCCAGAGTGGGACAGACCGGGGAGCTGTTTTTT.

The chain uses TRBV28 and TRBJ1-6, with 9 bases matching TRBD1. The CDR3 spans 16 residues. Germline V gene lookup returns CDR1 MDHEN and CDR2 SYDVKM. V lost 1 base to trimming and J lost 7 bases; unmatched junction nucleotides: 5. CDR3: CASSLSGTGKNSPLHF. The CDR3, as DNA: TGTGCCAGCAGTTTATCCGGGACAGGGAAGAATTCACCCCTCCACTTT.

CDR3 nucleotides: TGTGCCAGCAGCCAGAGGGGGGGCTTGGGTGAAAAACTGTTTTTT. It is translated as CASSQRGGLGEKLFF. The V gene is TRBV14, the J gene TRBJ1-4, with D perhaps TRBD1 (6 bases). Germline V gene lookup returns CDR1 SGHDN and CDR2 FVKESK. With 3 bases removed from V and 7 bases from J, the gap between germline ends came to 15 bases. CDR3 length: 15 residues.

This chain connects TRBV5-1 to TRBJ2-1; 8 bases align to TRBD2. The V gene's germline CDR1 is SGHRS and CDR2 YFSETQ. There are 16 residues in the CDR3. V trimming: 2 bases; J trimming: 7 bases; junction bases outside the gene matches: 11. Written as DNA, the CDR3 is TGCGCCAGCAGCTTTCTCGCCGCGGGAGGTGGAAATGAGCAGTTCTTC. Translating gives CASSFLAAGGGNEQFF.

This clone has only one observation. The rearrangement joins TRBV7-2 to TRBJ1-1; D uncertain. The germline gives CDR1 SGHTA, CDR2 FQGNSA. The V gene lost 3 bases and the J gene lost 3 bases, with 14 bases spanning the gap. The CDR3 runs 15 residues. This CDR3 reads CASSFGSVGDTEAFF. Here the CDR3 DNA reads TGTGCCAGCAGCTTCGGTTCCGTCGGGGACACTGAAGCTTTCTTT.

The gene calls are TRBV10-1 and TRBJ2-5; the match to TRBD1 covers 8 bases. The CDR3 spans 15 residues. Losses at the gene ends were 4 bases for V and 5 bases for J; bases not matched to a gene: 9. Germline V gene sequence: CDR1 WNHNN, CDR2 SYGVQD (reference sequence). CDR3 bases: TGCGCCAGCAGTGTATATTCAGGGGGCGGGGAGACCCAGTACTTC. Translating it yields CASSVYSGGGETQYF.

In DNA, the CDR3 is TGTGCCAGCAGTAACACAGGCACCGGGGAGCTGTTTTTT. Translating it yields CASSNTGTGELFF. The chain links TRBV5-8 to TRBJ2-2; a weak D match, TRBD1 (5 bases). This CDR3 contains 13 residues. Per the germline V gene, CDR1 is SGHTS and CDR2 is YDEGEE. V was cut by 5 bases and J by 4 bases, with 9 bases left in between.

The V call is TRBV5-5, the J call TRBJ2-7, with TRBD1 matching 7 bases. The trim removed 0 bases at V and 3 bases at J, leaving 15 bases unmatched. The CDR3 consists of 18 residues. Germline-derived CDR1 and CDR2 are SGHKS and YYEKEE (reference sequence). CDR3 protein: CASSLAGTASASYYEQYF. In nucleotides, the CDR3 is TGTGCCAGCAGCTTGGCCGGGACAGCTTCAGCATCTTACTACGAGCAGTACTTC.

Here the CDR3 DNA reads TGCGCCAGCAGTCAAGGAGGGATAGGGGGCGGTGGATTCGTTTGCAATCAGCCCCAGCATTTT. It is translated as CASSQGGIGGGGFVCNQPQHF. V gene TRBV23-1 combines with J gene TRBJ1-5; 7 bases agree with TRBD1. TRBV23-1 is assigned to the ORF class and has an uncertain function. The CDR3 loop spans 21 amino acids. The V segment lost 2 bases and the J segment 2 bases; nucleotides outside the gene matches: 21.

In DNA form, the CDR3 reads TGTGCCAGCAGCTCCACAGGGATCTACGAGCAGTACTTC. Translated, it gives CASSSTGIYEQYF. This chain connects TRBV13 to TRBJ2-7; the D gene is possibly TRBD1 (6 bases). Germline CDR1 is PRHDT and CDR2 is FYEKMQ (reference sequence). This CDR3 is 13 amino acids long. V was pared by 4 bases and J by 3 bases, with 10 bases between.

The CDR3 loop reads CASSTLNSGSGYEQYF. The CDR3 DNA sequence: TGTGCCAGCAGCACACTAAACAGCGGGAGCGGCTACGAGCAGTACTTC. The chain employs TRBV5-6 and TRBJ2-7; 8 bases match TRBD2. Germline CDR1 SGHDT, CDR2 YYEEEE. The CDR3 covers 16 residues. The V gene end was trimmed by 4 bases and the J gene end by 3 bases; junction bases not matched to a gene: 12. The full variable domain, with the rest looked up from reference TRBV5-6 and TRBJ2-7, is DAGVTQSPTHLIKTRGQQVTLRCSPKSGHDTVSWYQQALGQGPQFIFQYYEEEERQRGNFPDRFSGHQFPNYSSELNVNALLLGDSALYLCASSTLNSGSGYEQYFGPGTRLTVT.

The chain joins TRBV6-5 to TRBJ2-3; TRBD2 is a possible D gene (6 bases). V gave up 0 bases and J gave up 7 bases, with 14 bases separating them. Per germline, CDR1 MNHEY and CDR2 SVGAGI. This CDR3 contains 15 residues. The CDR3, as DNA: TGTGCCAGCAGTTACTCGGAGGGGACCCATAATACGCAGTATTTT. Amino acids: CASSYSEGTHNTQYF.

The rearrangement links TRBV28 to TRBJ2-5; TRBD1 matches 10 bases. The J call could be wrong; TRBJ2-7 is a better fit for the DNA end. Germline V CDR1 and CDR2: MDHEN, SYDVKM. The length of the CDR3 is 15 residues. The CDR3 sequence: CASSTPGTGAYEQYF. The CDR3 coding sequence is TGTGCCAGCAGTACTCCCGGGACAGGGGCCTACGAGCAGTACTTC.

The chain has TRBV5-1 and TRBJ2-7, with D possibly TRBD2 on 6 matching bases. Germline V gives CDR1 SGHRS, CDR2 YFSETQ. This CDR3 is built from 14 residues. Between the trimmed V and J ends, which lost 4 bases and 4 bases, there was a span of 15 bases. DNA for the CDR3: TGCGCCAGCAGCCCCGGACTCCGGGGGTACGAGCAGTACTTC. Its translation: CASSPGLRGYEQYF.

V gene TRBV28 combines with J gene TRBJ2-2; D is possibly TRBD2 (6 bases). CDR3 length: 17 amino acids. V lost 3 bases and J 5 bases, leaving 19 bases between the germline ends. Per germline, CDR1 MDHEN and CDR2 SYDVKM. In nucleotides, the CDR3 is TGTGCCAGCAGTTTCTCTACCCTGGGGGGATTGACCGGGGAGCTGTTTTTT. This codes for CASSFSTLGGLTGELFF. Using reference TRBV28 and TRBJ2-2 for the parts outside the CDR3, the full variable domain is DVKVTQSSRYLVKRTGEKVFLECVQDMDHENMFWYRQDPGLGLRLIYFSYDVKMKEKGDIPEGYSVSREKKERFSLILESASTNQTSMYLCASSFSTLGGLTGELFFGEGSRLTVL.

This chain links TRBV11-2 with TRBJ2-5; possible D gene TRBD2, 5 bases. Germline-derived CDR1 and CDR2 are SGHAT and FQNNGV. The V end was cut by 2 bases, the J end by 4 bases, with 14 bases between. The CDR3 has 15 residues. The CDR3 DNA reads as TGTGCCAGCAGCTTACTCCGGGGATTTGGAGAGACCCAGTACTTC. Translating gives CASSLLRGFGETQYF.

This rearrangement joins TRBV29-1 to TRBJ1-2; D remains ambiguous. The CDR3 totals 12 residues. Per the germline V gene, CDR1 is SQVTM and CDR2 is ANQGSEA. V lost 3 bases, J lost 4 bases, and 9 bases lay in between. CDR3 nucleotides: TGCAGCGTTGAGGCGGCTAGCTATGGCTACACCTTC. Translating gives CSVEAASYGYTF.